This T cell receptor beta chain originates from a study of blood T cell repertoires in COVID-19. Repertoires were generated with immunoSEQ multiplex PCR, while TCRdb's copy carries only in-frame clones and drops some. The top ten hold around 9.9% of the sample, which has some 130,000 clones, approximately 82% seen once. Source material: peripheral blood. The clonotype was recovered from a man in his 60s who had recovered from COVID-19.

The CDR3 here is CASRLSGLTDTQYF. The CDR3 region has the DNA TGTGCCAGTCGGCTTAGCGGACTCACAGATACGCAGTATTTT. The gene calls are TRBV6-5 and TRBJ2-3; TRBD2 is a possible D gene (6 bases). Deletions cut 9 bases from V and 2 bases from J, with 15 bases between. Germline CDR1 and CDR2: MNHEY and SVGAGI. The CDR3 loop spans 14 amino acids.